What follows are 15 T cell receptor beta chains derived from one specimen sequenced in a study of cytomegalovirus exposure and HLA in healthy donors. The primer mix had 60 Vbeta and 13 Jbeta primers. Assay: immunoSEQ multiplex PCR; the TCRdb copy retains only in-frame clones and omits some. The data hold 150,000 to 200,000 clones, with 75% to 80% observed a single time. The sample taken for sequencing was PBMCs. These TCRs come from a woman aged 25 to 39 in good health and CMV-seropositive.

This chain joins TRBV4-2 and TRBJ1-2; 9 nucleotides line up with TRBD1. Trimming cost V 1 base and J 6 bases; bases outside gene matches: 9. The CDR3 totals 16 residues. Germline V gives CDR1 LGHNA, CDR2 YNFKEQ. This CDR3 reads CASSQGTGGGWDGYTF. CDR3 in DNA: TGTGCCAGCAGCCAAGGAACAGGGGGCGGGTGGGATGGCTACACCTTC.

As for this clone: The sample has other DNA sequences that encode this CDR3 too. This chain joins TRBV11-2 and TRBJ2-3; D remains ambiguous. Germline values: CDR1 SGHAT, CDR2 FQNNGV. The CDR3 totals 12 residues. With 5 bases removed from V and 0 bases from J, the gap between germline ends came to 3 bases. The CDR3 loop is CASSLSTDTQYF. The CDR3, as DNA: TGTGCCAGCAGCCTAAGCACAGATACGCAGTATTTT. The entire variable domain, with the rest obtained from reference TRBV11-2 and TRBJ2-3, is as follows: EAGVAQSPRYKIIEKRQSVAFWCNPISGHATLYWYQQILGQGPKLLIQFQNNGVVDDSQLPKDRFSAERLKGVDSTLKIQPAKLEDSAVYLCASSLSTDTQYFGPGTRLTVL.

J is TRBJ1-2 and V is TRBV6-5; 7 nucleotides line up with TRBD1. CDR1 is MNHEY, CDR2 SVGAGI, per germline. Germline trimming cut 5 bases from V and 8 bases from J; bases unmatched to any gene: 11. This CDR3 has 14 residues. The CDR3 nucleotides are TGTGCCAGCAGTGACAGGGTTGATTCGGGCGGCTACACCTTC. It is translated as CASSDRVDSGGYTF.

J is TRBJ2-7 and V is TRBV27; 7 nucleotides line up with TRBD1. The CDR3 is 14 residues long. Germline trimming cut 3 bases from V and 6 bases from J; bases unmatched to any gene: 8. Germline CDR1 MNHEY, CDR2 SMNVEV (reference sequence). CDR3 DNA: TGTGCCAGCAGTTTTTTACAGGGGCGTGTCGAGCAGTACTTC. Protein sequence: CASSFLQGRVEQYF.

The chain links TRBV19 to TRBJ2-2, with 7 bases that match TRBD1. Germline V gene sequence: CDR1 LNHDA, CDR2 SQIVND (reference sequence). Trimming removed 4 bases from V and 5 bases from J; junction bases left unmatched: 4. This CDR3 has 14 residues. The DNA for the CDR3 is TGTGCCAGTAGTACTTTGACAGGGACCGGGGAGCTGTTTTTT. Amino acids: CASSTLTGTGELFF.

V gene TRBV6-5 combines with J gene TRBJ1-1; 8 positions match TRBD1. Germline-derived CDR1 and CDR2 are MNHEY and SVGAGI. This CDR3 has 14 residues. With 5 bases clipped from V and 6 bases from J, the junction kept 8 bases outside the gene matches. CDR3 DNA: TGTGCCAGCAGTCGGACAGGGAGTATCGCTGAAGCTTTCTTT. It yields the protein CASSRTGSIAEAFF.

This rearrangement joins TRBV11-2 to TRBJ2-1; D is possibly TRBD1 (6 bases). Germline V gene data show CDR1 as SGHAT and CDR2 as FQNNGV. The CDR3 has 16 amino acids. V shed 5 bases and J shed 3 bases, with 17 bases lying between them. CDR3 coding DNA: TGTGCCAGCAGCCGTACCGGGACAACCCTCTACAATGAGCAGTTCTTC. It yields the protein CASSRTGTTLYNEQFF.

This sequence joins TRBV25-1 and TRBJ2-1; unclear D gene. Trimming shortened V by 1 base and J by 7 bases, and 5 bases separated the two germline ends. Germline lookup yields CDR1 MGHDK and CDR2 SYGVNS. This CDR3 has 12 residues. The CDR3 bases are TGTGCCAGCAGTGAATTCTCGAATGAGCAGTTCTTC. Translating gives CASSEFSNEQFF.

V usage is TRBV9 and J usage is TRBJ2-7; D may be TRBD1 (5 bases). The CDR3 totals 14 residues. V was shortened by 4 bases and J by 2 bases, with 13 bases between the two germline ends. In germline, CDR1 is SGDLS, CDR2 YYNGEE. CDR3 nucleotides: TGTGCCAGCAGCCCCAGACAGAGCACCTACGAGCAGTACTTC. Protein: CASSPRQSTYEQYF.

The chain joins TRBV7-2 to TRBJ2-5; D unresolved. Trimming pared 5 bases from V and 1 base from J, leaving 11 bases between. This CDR3 region has 14 residues. CDR1 is SGHTA, CDR2 FQGNSA, per germline. CDR3 sequence: CASSQNGFQETQYF. The CDR3 DNA reads TGTGCCAGCAGCCAAAACGGGTTCCAAGAGACCCAGTACTTC. Complete variable domain (other parts from reference TRBV7-2 and TRBJ2-5): GAGVSQSPSNKVTEKGKDVELRCDPISGHTALYWYRQSLGQGLEFLIYFQGNSAPDKSGLPSDRFSAERTGGSVSTLTIQRTQQEDSAVYLCASSQNGFQETQYFGPGTRLLVL.

There are a few counts of this clone. The V and J genes are TRBV6-5 and TRBJ2-5; 12 bases fit TRBD2. V trimming: 7 bases; J trimming: 1 base; junction bases outside the gene matches: 4. The CDR3 is 15 residues long. The germline V gene has CDR1 MNHEY and CDR2 SVGAGI. The CDR3 spells CASTRLAGVQETQYF. CDR3 DNA: TGTGCCAGCACCAGACTAGCGGGGGTCCAAGAGACCCAGTACTTC.

The chain recombines TRBV4-1 with TRBJ2-6; D perhaps matches TRBD2 (5 bases). CDR1 is MGHRA and CDR2 is YSYEKL in the germline V gene. The germline V and J ends were trimmed by 1 base and 3 bases, with 7 bases remaining between them. The CDR3 has 15 amino acids. The CDR3 region is CASSQGGFGANVLTF. CDR3 nucleotide sequence: TGCGCCAGCAGCCAAGGAGGGTTTGGGGCCAACGTCCTGACTTTC.

The chain couples TRBV5-4 to TRBJ2-1; no firm D call. The V end was cut by 4 bases, the J end by 4 bases, with 6 bases between. The CDR3 consists of 12 residues. CDR1 is SGHNT and CDR2 is YYREEE in the germline V gene (reference sequence). The CDR3 loop reads CASSGLYNEQFF. The CDR3 DNA follows: TGTGCCAGCAGCGGCTTATACAATGAGCAGTTCTTC.

The chain is built from TRBV2 and TRBJ1-4; a weak D match, TRBD1 (5 bases). The CDR3 is made up of 14 amino acids. The germline V gene has CDR1 SNHLY and CDR2 FYNNEI. Trimming cost V 4 bases and J 7 bases, with 13 bases left between them. The DNA for the CDR3 is TGTGCCAGCAGTGGGGGGGGATGGAGTGAAAAACTGTTTTTT. This encodes CASSGGGWSEKLFF.

This chain uses TRBV7-8 with TRBJ2-5, with 11 bases aligning to TRBD2. Looked up from germline, CDR1 is SGHVS and CDR2 is FQNEAQ. Trimming at V came to 5 bases and at J to 1 base, leaving 3 bases not matched to a gene. The CDR3 covers 15 residues. Here the CDR3 DNA reads TGTGCCAGCAGCCGTGGGACTAGCGGCCAAGAGACCCAGTACTTC. Encoded protein: CASSRGTSGQETQYF.